This T cell receptor beta chain was captured by sequencing in a study of vaccination and CD4 T cells after COVID-19 (dated by TCRdb to between 2020 and 2023). For context, the study as a whole: Convalescent patients had a positive SARS-CoV-2 result on nasal swab PCR, and of these patients, nine had mild disease and one had severe disease. The convalescent cohort comprised six males and four females, including two Hispanic individuals, seven Caucasians, two Asians and one multiracial person. Participants received two doses of either the Pfizer-BioNTech BNT162b2 vaccine (n=8) or the Moderna mRNA-1273 vaccine (n=2). Post-COVID blood samples from convalescent patients were collected a median of 101 days after diagnosis, with a range of 35 to 161 days. The time from the second vaccine dose to post-vaccine blood sampling had a median of roughly 77 days and ranged from about 14 to 250 days. The cultures were stimulated with overlapping spike peptide pools from SARS-CoV-2 and from the common cold coronaviruses HCoV-NL63, HCoV-OC43 and HCoV-229E. In control cultures, a CEFX viral epitope pool was used as positive control, an HIV-1 Nef peptide pool was used as negative control, or no peptide was added. The spike-specific CD4+ TCR repertoire was compared before and after mRNA vaccination in approximately ten COVID-19 convalescent patients and a handful of infection-naive healthy vaccine recipients. What the study reported, not specific to this receptor: Of the vaccine-specific clones found in convalescent patients, nearly all (304 of 307) were mono-reactive for SARS-CoV-2 spike instead of being cross-reactive with common cold coronaviruses. In convalescent patients, a median around 89% of post-vaccine SARS-CoV-2-reactive clones were detected only after vaccination, suggesting vaccine-specific priming. Only a relatively small number of convalescent patients were included in the study, and early timepoints following natural infection were not analyzed. The median count of SARS-CoV-2-reactive clonotypes went up from 20 to 25 after infection to a few dozen after vaccination, although the change was not significant.

In the paper's terms, the treatment or condition label means: approximately nine-day PBMC culture with coronavirus spike peptide pools or control peptides (ViraFEST assay). The ViraFEST assay, used in the study, expanded antigen-specific T cells with peptide pools and then identified the expanded clonotypes through TCR sequencing. The positive SARS-CoV-2 PCR tests of the convalescent patients were dated from March to December 2020, before the Alpha, Beta and Delta variants emerged in the United States. Each well held 1.5 million to 2.5 million PBMCs cultured with roughly 10 ug/ml peptide pools in IMDM containing 5% human AB serum and roughly 9.3 IU/ml IL-2. Half of the culture medium was replaced with fresh IL-2-containing medium on days 3 and 7. Once the cells had been in culture for about 10 days, the EasySep CD4+ T cell isolation kit was used to isolate CD4+ T cells by negative selection. Ficoll-Paque Plus gradient centrifugation was used to isolate PBMCs from whole blood, and the isolated PBMCs were then either used fresh or cryopreserved at -140C. In general, triplicate wells were set up for every culture condition.

In regard to this clonotype: Its antigen is currently not known. No clone much larger than this one lies a single base away; base qualities are absent.

The CDR3 contains 14 residues, cysteine and phenylalanine counted. Just CDR3 DNA is preserved here, 42 bases in frame from base 1. In the germline V gene, CDR1 corresponds to MNHEY and CDR2 to SVGEGT. The protocol used for the library was PCR. DNA from cultured CD4+ T cells underwent TCR sequencing with the Oncomine TCR Beta short-read assay at the Johns Hopkins FTIC core. The QIAamp micro DNA kit was used to extract genomic DNA from the cultured CD4+ T cells. Oncomine TCR Beta libraries from cultured CD4+ T cells were pooled using unique dual indexes and sequenced on an Illumina iSeq 100. From the authors' description of their analysis: Non-productive sequences were removed, and CDR3s not starting with C, not ending with F or W, or shorter than 7 amino acids were discarded. Antigen-specific clonotypes were identified using the MANAFEST web application through comparison of peptide-stimulated wells with reference and other culture wells. For a clone to be called positive, the clone needed an FDR below 0.05, an odds ratio above 5, and a productive frequency above 0.1% in at least two of three replicate wells. A clonotype counted as cross-reactive if it showed significant expansion both in the SARS-CoV-2 spike wells and in at least one common cold coronavirus spike condition. CDR3 homology was assessed with Levenshtein distances (stringdist) and unrooted phylogenetic trees (ape) in R version 3.6.1. The public reads were reprocessed in TCRdb via fastp at Q25 and MiXCR, keeping in-frame beta chains. Rows are combined by CDR3 protein, so each entry shows the most common genes and DNA. The V and J calls reflect TCRdb's pipeline rather than the authors' work. The sample includes almost 25,000 distinct CDR3 sequences, with about 60% observed a single time. The ten largest account for 7.8% of the sample.

The sequence derives from a human donor who had recovered from COVID-19. Input material: CD4+ T cells from blood, cultured in vitro. The V gene is TRBV6-2 or TRBV6-3 and the J gene is TRBJ2-1, with 8 bases matching TRBD1. The DNA end lines up better with TRBJ2-7; the J call may be wrong. The CDR3 protein is CASSPQGARGEQYF. The sequenced DNA is TGTGCCAGCAGTCCGCAGGGGGCGAGGGGCGAGCAGTACTTC.